What follows describes a single T cell receptor beta chain. The data are from a study of cytomegalovirus exposure and HLA in healthy donors. Primers: 60 Vbeta forward and 13 Jbeta reverse. Data came from immunoSEQ multiplex PCR; TCRdb stores just in-frame clones and leaves some out. The sample holds about 72,000 clones, approximately 78% seen once. The sample was PBMCs. This clonotype was sampled from a human donor in good health.

The CDR3 region is CASSLAASGGQETQYF. For the CDR3, the DNA is TGCGCCAGCAGCTTGGCGGCTAGCGGGGGGCAAGAGACCCAGTACTTC. The chain couples TRBV5-1 to TRBJ2-5; TRBD2 matches 11 bases. The length of the CDR3 is 16 residues. V was pared by 0 bases and J by 2 bases, with 3 bases of the junction left unmatched. The germline gives CDR1 SGHRS, CDR2 YFSETQ.